These 21 T cell receptor beta chains originate from one sample sequenced in a study of cytomegalovirus exposure and HLA in healthy donors. Amplification used 60 Vbeta primers and 13 Jbeta primers. Clones were sequenced by immunoSEQ multiplex PCR, and TCRdb holds only the in-frame ones, with some missing. The repertoire holds 90,000 to 150,000 clones, around three quarters seen once, with roughly 3.5% in the top ten. The specimen sequenced was PBMCs. Source of these receptors: a human donor in good health.

This chain connects TRBV5-6 to TRBJ2-7, with D maybe TRBD2 (5 bases). The CDR3 extends over 14 amino acids. V was cut by 0 bases and J by 3 bases, with 10 bases left in between. Germline CDR1 and CDR2: SGHDT and YYEEEE. CDR3 region: CASSLAGLHYEQYF. CDR3 sequence (DNA): TGTGCCAGCAGCTTGGCCGGACTCCACTACGAGCAGTACTTC.

V usage is TRBV5-6 and J usage is TRBJ2-3; TRBD1 agrees at 9 bases. Losses at the gene ends were 0 bases for V and 2 bases for J; bases not matched to a gene: 4. CDR3 length: 16 residues. Germline V gene data show CDR1 as SGHDT and CDR2 as YYEEEE. The CDR3 DNA reads TGTGCCAGCAGCTTGGCCCGGGACAGGGTCACAGATACGCAGTATTTT. As protein: CASSLARDRVTDTQYF.

The chain recombines TRBV11-2 with TRBJ1-2; D unclear. The V and J ends lost 5 bases and 6 bases respectively, with 10 bases between them. This CDR3 spans 12 amino acids. Germline CDR1 reads SGHAT; CDR2 reads FQNNGV. The CDR3, as DNA: TGTGCCAGCAGCCCCAGTGTGGATGGCTACACCTTC. Amino acid sequence: CASSPSVDGYTF.

V is TRBV6-1 and J is TRBJ1-2; no firm D call. V was shortened by 2 bases and J by 6 bases, with 10 bases between the two germline ends. The CDR3 contains 13 residues. Germline V lookup: CDR1 MNHNS, CDR2 SASEGT. For the CDR3, the DNA is TGTGCCAGCAGTGAATTGCGAGGGAATGGCTACACCTTC. As protein: CASSELRGNGYTF.

This clone was detected a few times. In DNA, the CDR3 is TGTGCCAGCAGCTGGACAGGGGGCGCGACAACGGGTGAGCAGTTCTTC. It translates to CASSWTGGATTGEQFF. J is TRBJ2-1 and V is TRBV5-8; TRBD1 matches 11 bases. The CDR3 is 16 amino acids. Per germline, CDR1 SGHTS and CDR2 YDEGEE. J was trimmed by 9 bases and V by 3 bases; bases with no gene match: 11. Filled out from reference TRBV5-8 and TRBJ2-1, the complete variable domain reads EAGVTQSPTHLIKTRGQQATLRCSPISGHTSVYWYQQALGLGLQFLLWYDEGEERNRGNFPPRFSGRQFPNYSSELNVNALELEDSALYLCASSWTGGATTGEQFFGPGTRLTVL.

The chain links TRBV5-5 to TRBJ2-7, with 7 positions matching TRBD2. Trimming cost V 4 bases and J 0 bases; bases outside gene matches: 13. There are 17 residues in the CDR3. Germline-derived CDR1 and CDR2 are SGHKS and YYEKEE (reference sequence). Here the CDR3 reads CASSRAPGLADSYEQYF. CDR3 nucleotides: TGTGCCAGCAGCCGGGCTCCCGGGCTAGCGGACTCCTACGAGCAGTACTTC.

The V and J genes are TRBV19 and TRBJ1-5, with 7 nucleotides matching TRBD1. Germline assignment: CDR1 LNHDA and CDR2 SQIVND (reference sequence). CDR3 length: 15 residues. V lost 4 bases and J lost 0; bases outside the gene matches: 3. CDR3 sequence reads: CASSKGQLSNQPQHF. The CDR3 DNA is TGTGCCAGTAGTAAGGGACAGCTTAGCAATCAGCCCCAGCATTTT.

As DNA, the CDR3 is TGCGCCAGCAGCAAAGGACTAGCGGGAGTGGGGTGGGCAGATACGCAGTATTTT. Its protein product is CASSKGLAGVGWADTQYF. The gene calls are TRBV5-1 and TRBJ2-3; 13 bases map to TRBD2. Trimming cost V 4 bases and J 4 bases; bases outside gene matches: 12. The CDR3 covers 18 residues. Germline CDR1 is SGHRS and CDR2 is YFSETQ.

The rearrangement links TRBV28 to TRBJ1-3; 12 nucleotides match TRBD1. J lost 4 bases, V lost 8 bases, and 6 bases had no gene match. Per germline, CDR1 MDHEN and CDR2 SYDVKM. This CDR3 has 15 amino acids. CDR3: CASLPGTGGGNTIYF. The CDR3 DNA is TGTGCCAGCTTGCCCGGGACAGGGGGCGGAAACACCATATATTTT.

The chain joins TRBV5-1 to TRBJ1-1, with 10 bases that match TRBD1. The CDR3 is 13 amino acids. From germline, CDR1 is SGHRS and CDR2 YFSETQ. The V and J ends lost 6 bases and 6 bases, in that order; junction bases with no gene match: 5. CDR3 DNA: TGCGCCAGCACCGGGACAGGGGAGCCTGAAGCTTTCTTT. Translating gives CASTGTGEPEAFF.

This rearrangement joins TRBV6-1 to TRBJ1-5; D is unresolved. In germline, CDR1 is MNHNS, CDR2 SASEGT. CDR3 length: 12 amino acids. The V end was cut by 8 bases, the J end by 4 bases, with 9 bases between. The CDR3 is CASAIINQPQHF. CDR3 nucleotides: TGTGCCAGCGCGATCATTAATCAGCCCCAGCATTTT.

The CDR3 reads CASSLSGWSVNTEAFF. In DNA, the CDR3 is TGTGCCAGCAGTTTATCGGGGTGGTCCGTGAACACTGAAGCTTTCTTT. This chain links TRBV28 with TRBJ1-1; D is uncertain. Trimming left V 1 base short and J 0 bases short, with 12 bases between. Germline V gene data show CDR1 as MDHEN and CDR2 as SYDVKM. The CDR3 is 16 amino acids.

This chain connects TRBV5-7 to TRBJ1-6, with 7 bases that match TRBD1. TRBV5-7 is an ORF, with its function uncertain. V trimming: 8 bases; J trimming: 7 bases; junction bases outside the gene matches: 12. CDR3 size: 15 residues. CDR3 DNA: TGTGCCAGAGTACCAATGGGACAGCCAAATTCACCCCTCCACTTT. Its protein product is CARVPMGQPNSPLHF.

This chain uses TRBV30 with TRBJ1-1; D is possibly TRBD1 (5 bases). V gave up 0 bases and J gave up 0 bases, with 11 bases separating them. Germline CDR1 and CDR2: GTSNPN and SVGIG (reference sequence). CDR3 length equals 15 residues. CDR3: CAWSVGPGMNTEAFF. The CDR3 DNA reads as TGTGCCTGGAGTGTAGGTCCAGGGATGAACACTGAAGCTTTCTTT.

The rearrangement uses TRBV27 and TRBJ2-1; 9 nucleotides match TRBD2. Germline lookup yields CDR1 MNHEY and CDR2 SMNVEV (reference sequence). This CDR3 is built from 13 residues. Trimming at V came to 4 bases and at J to 15 bases, leaving 10 bases not matched to a gene. This CDR3 reads CASSSTSGTSRFF. In DNA form, the CDR3 reads TGTGCCAGCAGTTCGACTAGCGGAACGTCCAGGTTCTTC.

The chain couples TRBV4-1 to TRBJ2-7; 8 bases fit TRBD2. V lost 4 bases and J lost 7; bases outside the gene matches: 12. This CDR3 is built from 15 residues. The germline gives CDR1 MGHRA, CDR2 YSYEKL. In nucleotides, the CDR3 is TGCGCCAGCAGCCGACAGAAGCGGGAGCCGGGGGAGCAGTACTTC. Protein: CASSRQKREPGEQYF.

This clone was counted between two and nine times. The chain is built from TRBV14 and TRBJ2-2; 9 bases are shared with TRBD1. CDR1 is SGHDN, CDR2 FVKESK, per germline. V lost 1 base to trimming and J lost 1 base; unmatched junction nucleotides: 4. The CDR3 has 17 residues. In DNA, the CDR3 is TGTGCCAGCAGCCAAGGGACAGGGGAGGGGAACACCGGGGAGCTGTTTTTT. It is translated as CASSQGTGEGNTGELFF.

J is TRBJ2-1 and V is TRBV7-2; 16 bases fit TRBD2. The V gene's germline CDR1 is SGHTA and CDR2 FQGNSA. V was pared by 11 bases and J by 3 bases, with 7 bases of the junction left unmatched. This CDR3 has 16 amino acids. CDR3 bases: TGTGCCCCTAGTGGGACTAGCGGGAGGGTCTACAATGAGCAGTTCTTC. Amino acids: CAPSGTSGRVYNEQFF.

V gene TRBV28 combines with J gene TRBJ2-5, with D possibly TRBD2 on 5 matching bases. The CDR3 runs 13 residues. Germline V CDR1 and CDR2: MDHEN, SYDVKM. The V end was cut by 3 bases, the J end by 5 bases, with 10 bases between. The CDR3 sequence: CASSFLGEETQYF. The DNA of the CDR3 is TGTGCCAGCAGTTTTCTGGGAGAGGAGACCCAGTACTTC.

The chain recombines TRBV28 with TRBJ1-2; D is unresolved. Germline CDR1 MDHEN, CDR2 SYDVKM. CDR3 size: 14 residues. With 2 bases removed from V and 4 bases from J, the gap between germline ends came to 11 bases. CDR3 sequence: CASSLKGGGYGYTF. CDR3 in DNA: TGTGCCAGCAGTTTAAAGGGTGGAGGCTATGGCTACACCTTC.

The rearrangement uses TRBV5-1 and TRBJ2-5, with 9 bases identical to TRBD1. Germline CDR1 reads SGHRS; CDR2 reads YFSETQ. Germline trimming cut 3 bases from V and 5 bases from J; bases unmatched to any gene: 8. The CDR3 has 15 amino acids. CDR3 in DNA: TGCGCCAGCAGCTCCGGGACAGGGACGTTCGAGACCCAGTACTTC. Its translation: CASSSGTGTFETQYF.